This T cell receptor (beta chain) was captured in a study of cytotoxic CD8 clonotypes in ibrutinib-treated CLL. Method: immunoSEQ multiplex PCR; TCRdb's copy keeps in-frame clones and lacks some. In the table there are roughly 36,000 clones, around 70% of which are singletons. V lost 4 bases, J lost 5 bases, and 10 bases lay in between. Germline lookup yields CDR1 MRHNA and CDR2 SNTAGT. The CDR3 spans 13 residues. Findings and limits, study-wide: At progression, clonality fell back toward baseline after rising at ibrutinib response. At baseline, clonality was higher than in age-matched healthy donors and correlated with CD8+ counts.

Comment on this clone: The antigen remains unidentified.

The TCR originated in a human donor with chronic lymphocytic leukemia. Sequenced here: PBMCs, sampled before ibrutinib treatment. The rearrangement uses TRBV6-4 and TRBJ2-3; D is perhaps TRBD1 (6 bases). The CDR3 spells CASSAGAEDTQYF. The CDR3 nucleotides are TGTGCCAGCAGTGCAGGGGCTGAAGATACGCAGTATTTT.